Each of the 16 T cell receptor beta chains below was sequenced from the same sample in a study of OX40 agonist ivuxolimab in advanced cancers. The repertoire was sequenced with immunoSEQ multiplex PCR; TCRdb's copy has only in-frame clones and lacks some. This sample carries 95,000 to 150,000 clones, 93% of them seen once, and the ten largest clones take 0.15% to 0.19%. The sequencing used CD4+ or CD8+ T cells sorted from blood, collected in a trial of the OX40 agonist ivuxolimab. These receptors were obtained from an adult with an advanced solid tumor such as melanoma, head and neck, liver or kidney cancer.

V and J are TRBV9 and TRBJ1-3, with TRBD1 as a possible D gene (5 bases). Germline assignment: CDR1 SGDLS and CDR2 YYNGEE. Trimming took 4 bases from V and 0 from J, leaving 17 bases between them. CDR3 length: 17 residues. The CDR3 region is CASSYRPGDRSGNTIYF. DNA of the CDR3: TGTGCCAGCAGCTACCGCCCTGGGGACCGCTCTGGAAACACCATATATTTT.

V gene TRBV27 combines with J gene TRBJ1-3; tentatively, D is TRBD1 (5 bases). The germline CDR1 and CDR2 sequences are MNHEY and SMNVEV (reference sequence). CDR3 size: 13 residues. Between the trimmed V and J ends, which lost 4 bases and 3 bases, there was a span of 7 bases. The CDR3: CASSSDIGNTIYF. The CDR3 region has the DNA TGTGCCAGCAGTTCGGACATTGGAAACACCATATATTTT.

This clone has only a few counts. V usage is TRBV7-8 and J usage is TRBJ1-1; a possible D gene is TRBD1 (6 bases). Between the trimmed V and J ends, which lost 3 bases and 1 base, there was a span of 6 bases. Germline values: CDR1 SGHVS, CDR2 FQNEAQ. This CDR3 is built from 13 residues. CDR3 sequence (DNA): TGTGCCAGCAGCTTGACAGGGAACACTGAAGCTTTCTTT. Its translation is CASSLTGNTEAFF.

The chain joins TRBV25-1 to TRBJ1-1; D unresolved. Germline V CDR1 and CDR2: MGHDK, SYGVNS. This CDR3 contains 12 residues. Trimming left V 7 bases short and J 0 bases short, with 6 bases between. CDR3 DNA sequence: TGTGCCAGCAACAGTTTGAACACTGAAGCTTTCTTT. Amino acids: CASNSLNTEAFF.

The J gene is TRBJ1-1, the V gene TRBV6-5, with 8 bases aligning to TRBD1. Germline CDR1 MNHEY, CDR2 SVGAGI. The CDR3 loop spans 14 amino acids. V lost 7 bases, J lost 2 bases, and 6 bases stayed unmatched. The CDR3: CASTRDRTNTEAFF. CDR3 nucleotides: TGTGCCAGCACCCGGGACAGGACTAACACTGAAGCTTTCTTT.

This clone was recorded once. The gene calls are TRBV19 and TRBJ1-1; a possible D gene is TRBD1 (6 bases). Germline V gene lookup returns CDR1 LNHDA and CDR2 SQIVND (reference sequence). The V and J ends lost 2 bases and 3 bases respectively, with 10 bases between them. This CDR3 has 14 residues. CDR3 in amino acids: CASSITGQYTEAFF. CDR3 coding DNA: TGTGCCAGTAGTATAACAGGACAGTACACTGAAGCTTTCTTT.

This chain uses TRBV6-5 with TRBJ2-1; 7 nucleotides line up with TRBD1. The ends lost 7 bases at V and 4 bases at J; junction bases unmatched: 10. From germline, CDR1 is MNHEY and CDR2 SVGAGI. The CDR3 extends over 15 amino acids. CDR3: CASMIDRAPYNEQFF. CDR3 coding DNA: TGTGCCAGCATGATAGACAGGGCACCATACAATGAGCAGTTCTTC.

This chain connects TRBV5-6 to TRBJ2-1, with 13 bases aligning to TRBD2. CDR1 and CDR2 (germline): SGHDT, YYEEEE. The CDR3 loop spans 19 amino acids. V dropped 0 bases and J dropped 8; count of bases not matched to a gene: 14. The DNA for the CDR3 is TGTGCCAGCAGCTTGGCTAGGGGAACGGGACTAGCGGGACGCTATGAGCAGTTCTTC. Amino acid sequence: CASSLARGTGLAGRYEQFF.

The genes are TRBV7-2 and TRBJ2-2, with 9 bases identical to TRBD2. The CDR3 is 17 amino acids. CDR1 is SGHTA and CDR2 is FQGNSA in the germline V gene. Trimming took 1 base from V and 0 from J; bases not matched to a gene: 3. The CDR3 here is CASSLVASGTNTGELFF. The DNA for the CDR3 is TGTGCCAGCAGCTTAGTGGCTAGCGGGACGAACACCGGGGAGCTGTTTTTT.

The V and J genes are TRBV7-9 and TRBJ1-2; D might be TRBD1 (5 bases). The germline gives CDR1 SEHNR, CDR2 FQNEAQ (reference sequence). V was shortened by 2 bases and J by 3 bases, with 10 bases between the two germline ends. The CDR3 has 14 residues. The CDR3 protein is CASSLLEGDYGYTF. CDR3 sequence (DNA): TGTGCCAGCAGCTTATTGGAAGGGGACTATGGCTACACCTTC.

The rearrangement uses TRBV28 and TRBJ2-1; 7 bases fit TRBD2. Germline CDR1 MDHEN, CDR2 SYDVKM. Trimming removed 5 bases from V and 10 bases from J; junction bases left unmatched: 20. The CDR3 is 17 amino acids. CDR3 loop: CASSPLGRERQGKEQFF. DNA of the CDR3: TGTGCCAGCAGTCCCCTGGGGCGGGAGCGGCAAGGAAAAGAGCAGTTCTTC.

This sequence joins TRBV11-2 and TRBJ2-1, with TRBD2 matching over 9 bases. This CDR3 region has 13 residues. V shed 6 bases, J shed 7 bases, and the junction held 4 bases outside the gene matches. CDR1 SGHAT and CDR2 FQNNGV come from the germline V gene. Here the CDR3 DNA reads TGTGCCAGCAGATCAAGCGGGGGGAATGAGCAGTTCTTC. It yields the protein CASRSSGGNEQFF.

The chain links TRBV19 to TRBJ2-7; the match to TRBD1 covers 7 bases. This CDR3 has 15 amino acids. V shed 6 bases, J shed 2 bases, and the junction held 10 bases outside the gene matches. Germline values: CDR1 LNHDA, CDR2 SQIVND (reference sequence). CDR3 nucleotides: TGTGCCAGTAGCCAGACAGGGCGTACCCCCTACGAGCAGTACTTC. As protein: CASSQTGRTPYEQYF.

The chain has TRBV6-1 and TRBJ1-2; 7 bases are shared with TRBD1. The V gene's germline CDR1 is MNHNS and CDR2 SASEGT. V shed 2 bases and J 6 bases; nucleotides not matched to a gene: 6. The CDR3 length is 14 residues. The CDR3 sequence is CASSESQGGDGYTF. The CDR3 DNA is TGTGCCAGCAGTGAAAGCCAGGGGGGTGATGGCTACACCTTC.

This rearrangement joins TRBV29-1 to TRBJ2-5, with 8 bases identical to TRBD2. CDR1 is SQVTM, CDR2 ANQGSEA, per germline. V trimming: 7 bases; J trimming: 1 base; junction bases outside the gene matches: 17. The CDR3 has 17 residues. The CDR3 DNA follows: TGCAGCGCCACGGGGATTGGTGAAGCGGGAGTCCAAGAGACCCAGTACTTC. Residues: CSATGIGEAGVQETQYF.

The V call is TRBV29-1, the J call TRBJ2-3, with D unresolved. Germline V lookup: CDR1 SQVTM, CDR2 ANQGSEA. The CDR3 spans 11 residues. V was cut by 4 bases and J by 6 bases, with 8 bases left in between. CDR3 in amino acids: CSVVTADTQYF. CDR3 nucleotide sequence: TGCAGCGTTGTAACAGCTGATACGCAGTATTTT.